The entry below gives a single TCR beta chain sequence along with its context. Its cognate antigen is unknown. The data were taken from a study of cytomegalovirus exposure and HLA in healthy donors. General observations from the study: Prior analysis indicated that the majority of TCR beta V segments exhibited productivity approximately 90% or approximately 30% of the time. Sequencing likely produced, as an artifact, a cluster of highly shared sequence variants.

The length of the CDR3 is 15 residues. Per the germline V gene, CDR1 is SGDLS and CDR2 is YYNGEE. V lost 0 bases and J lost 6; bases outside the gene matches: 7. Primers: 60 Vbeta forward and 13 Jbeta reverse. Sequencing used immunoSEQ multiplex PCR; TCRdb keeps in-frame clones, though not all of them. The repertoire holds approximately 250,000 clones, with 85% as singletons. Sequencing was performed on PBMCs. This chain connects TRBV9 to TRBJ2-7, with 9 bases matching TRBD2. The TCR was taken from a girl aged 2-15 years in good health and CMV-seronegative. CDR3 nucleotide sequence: TGTGCCAGCAGCGTAGACGTAGCGGGAGTGGGCGAGCAGTACTTC. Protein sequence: CASSVDVAGVGEQYF.